This T cell receptor beta chain was recorded in a study of blood T cell repertoires in COVID-19 (dated by TCRdb to the early 2020s). Broadly, across the study: Collaborator samples came from the United States, Italy and Spain and covered acute and convalescent phases of COVID-19. Subjects who had been exposed to COVID-19, were actively infected with it, or had recovered from it provided the deeply sampled blood TCRbeta repertoires that made up the dataset. HLA class I and class II types, where available, came from metadata supplied by the sample provider rather than from assay-based typing. A freely available public database, intended as a resource for researchers studying the immune response to SARS-CoV-2, is where the repertoires were released. Samples came from the ongoing ImmuneRACE study (first 160 participants) plus 1,254 subjects from 6 global collaborators. A de-identified subject ID, COVID-19 status, age in years and sex were almost always included in the sample metadata. The prospective study material was composed of cDNA or gDNA derived from T cells, B-cell-depleted T cells, or PBMCs.

After removal of 6 bases from V and 6 bases from J, the junction retains 8 bases not matched to a gene. Based on the germline V gene, the CDR1 and CDR2 sequences are MDHEN and SYDVKM. The CDR3, from cysteine to phenylalanine, totals 15 residues. Kept here is only the CDR3 DNA, which spans 45 bases and is read in frame from base 1. Here is what the overall study found, with its caveats: The amount of clinical and demographic metadata varied by source and participant and was provided uncurated.

TCRbeta CDR3 regions were amplified from genomic DNA using the immunoSEQ Assay, a bias-controlled multiplex PCR. Per the original workflow: The number of nucleated cells in each sample was estimated from the amplification of reference gene primers within the assay. To quantify the absolute abundance of each unique TCRbeta CDR3 rearrangement, sequence reads were collapsed and filtered. For each sample, productive Simpson clonality was calculated as the square root of Simpson's diversity index across productive rearrangements. TCRdb took this table from immuneACCESS and kept in-frame rearrangements with V and J called. Such tables lack part of the clones; where checked against another copy, unresolved V genes explain under half of the gap, and the rest is unexplained. The V and J calls and clone size were taken over from that table, and D and trimming were inferred from the DNA. This sample gives 200,000 to 250,000 clones in total; around 80% of them show up just once. Around 5.1% of the sample goes to the ten largest clones.

Whole blood was collected in K2EDTA tubes by collaborating institutions according to the institutions' own protocols. For TCRbeta analysis, collaborator samples were shipped as frozen whole blood, as isolated PBMCs, or as DNA extracted from either sample type. Concerning this clone itself: Its specific antigen is unknown. Nothing much larger sits one base from this clone, and base qualities are not available.

Rearrangement joined TRBV28 to TRBJ1-5; the junction holds 10 bases that match TRBD1. The clonotype originates from a human donor in a cohort sampled during active COVID-19. The sequencing sample was made of peripheral blood. The CDR3 corresponds to CASSKAGTGAQPQHF. The DNA reads as follows: TGTGCCAGCAGCAAAGCAGGGACAGGGGCTCAGCCCCAGCATTTT. The full variable domain, completed from the reference TRBV28 and TRBJ1-5 proteins outside the CDR3, reads DVKVTQSSRYLVKRTGEKVFLECVQDMDHENMFWYRQDPGLGLRLIYFSYDVKMKEKGDIPEGYSVSREKKERFSLILESASTNQTSMYLCASSKAGTGAQPQHFGDGTRLSIL.